These 16 T cell receptor beta chains originate from one sample sequenced in a study of T cell repertoires in cytomegalovirus infection. MiXCR, run by TCRdb on the reads, gives a single entry per CDR3 protein. This table has almost 500,000 distinct CDR3 sequences, 11% appearing once. Sequencing was performed on PBMCs. The receptors stem from a human donor in good health (CMV status not recorded). Some clones in this sample may be carry-over from other donors' samples.

This clonotype has ten or more counts. The chain combines TRBV2 with TRBJ2-2; perhaps D is TRBD1 or TRBD2 (6 bases each). Germline V lookup: CDR1 SNHLY, CDR2 FYNNEI. The V end was cut by 2 bases, the J end by 0 bases, with 10 bases between. The CDR3 covers 16 residues. The CDR3 bases are TGTGCCAGCAGTGAACTGGAGGGGGCGAACACCGGGGAGCTGTTTTTT. Amino acids: CASSELEGANTGELFF.

V gene TRBV3-1 combines with J gene TRBJ2-5; TRBD1 is a possible D gene (5 bases). V was clipped by 4 bases and J by 1 base, with 13 bases between them. Germline CDR1 reads LGHDT; CDR2 reads YNNKEL (reference sequence). The CDR3 spans 15 residues. The CDR3 DNA follows: TGTGCCAGCAGCCCCTGGACAAACCCCCAAGAGACCCAGTACTTC. Translated, it gives CASSPWTNPQETQYF.

The table lists this clonotype with many counts. V gene TRBV6-2 or TRBV6-3 combines with J gene TRBJ2-6, with D uncertain. Germline CDR1 MNHEY, CDR2 SVGEGT. Trimming removed 10 bases from V and 4 bases from J, with 11 bases in between. The CDR3 has 13 amino acids. The CDR3 region is CATKRTGANVLTF. The CDR3 DNA reads as TGTGCCACCAAAAGGACGGGGGCCAACGTCCTGACTTTC.

This clonotype was counted at least ten times. The chain recombines TRBV28 with TRBJ2-6; D ambiguous. Per germline, CDR1 MDHEN and CDR2 SYDVKM. The V end lost 9 bases, the J end lost 0 bases, and 3 bases lay between the germline ends. CDR3 size: 12 residues. In DNA, the CDR3 is TGTGCCAGTTACTCTGGGGCCAACGTCCTGACTTTC. It codes for CASYSGANVLTF.

This clonotype was seen repeatedly, ten times or more. In DNA form, the CDR3 reads TGTGCCAGCCACCAGCCGGTGGGGGTAGCTATTGACTATGGCTACACCTTC. Its translation: CASHQPVGVAIDYGYTF. The rearrangement links TRBV19 to TRBJ1-2, with TRBD1 as a possible D gene (5 bases). The V end lost 9 bases, the J end lost 3 bases, and 26 bases lay between the germline ends. This CDR3 has 17 amino acids. The germline gives CDR1 LNHDA, CDR2 SQIVND (reference sequence).

This clonotype was counted between two and nine times. This rearrangement joins TRBV19 to TRBJ1-5, with D tentatively TRBD1 (6 bases). Trimming pared 6 bases from V and 0 bases from J, leaving 12 bases between. CDR3 length: 15 amino acids. Per the germline V gene, CDR1 is LNHDA and CDR2 is SQIVND (reference sequence). CDR3 sequence (DNA): TGTGCCAGTAGATTGACAGGAGCTAGCAATCAGCCCCAGCATTTT. This translates into CASRLTGASNQPQHF.

This clonotype was seen at least ten times. The chain joins TRBV7-2 to TRBJ2-1; 11 bases are a match to TRBD2. Germline values: CDR1 SGHTA, CDR2 FQGNSA. The CDR3 is 13 residues long. Trimming cost V 3 bases and J 10 bases; bases outside gene matches: 2. CDR3 nucleotides: TGTGCCAGCAGCTTTCTAGCGGGAGGCGAGCAGTTCTTC. Translated, it gives CASSFLAGGEQFF.

J is TRBJ1-1 and V is TRBV20-1; D is undetermined. This CDR3 is 12 amino acids long. Deletions cut 6 bases from V and 1 base from J, with 9 bases between. CDR1 is DFQATT, CDR2 SNEGSKA, per germline (reference sequence). The CDR3 region is CSAQSGNTEAFF. The CDR3 bases are TGCAGTGCCCAATCGGGGAACACTGAAGCTTTCTTT.

This clonotype was seen at least ten times. The gene calls are TRBV7-9 and TRBJ2-4; maybe TRBD1 (5 bases). This CDR3 has 15 amino acids. The germline CDR1 and CDR2 sequences are SEHNR and FQNEAQ (reference sequence). With 6 bases removed from V and 0 bases from J, the gap between germline ends came to 12 bases. CDR3 sequence reads: CASRPDRLAKNIQYF. As DNA, the CDR3 is TGTGCCAGCAGACCAGACAGACTAGCCAAAAACATTCAGTACTTC. Full variable domain (remainder filled in from reference TRBV7-9 and TRBJ2-4): DTGVSQNPRHKITKRGQNVTFRCDPISEHNRLYWYRQTLGQGPEFLTYFQNEAQLEKSRLLSDRFSAERPKGSFSTLEIQRTEQGDSAMYLCASRPDRLAKNIQYFGAGTRLSVL.

The V gene is TRBV6-1, the J gene TRBJ1-5; D remains ambiguous. The CDR3 has 16 residues. Deletions cut 6 bases from V and 3 bases from J, with 18 bases between. The germline gives CDR1 MNHNS, CDR2 SASEGT. CDR3 amino acids: CASRGYAWEYNQPQHF. The CDR3 nucleotides read TGTGCCAGCAGGGGTTACGCTTGGGAGTACAATCAGCCCCAGCATTTT.

The table lists this clonotype with a few counts. The chain carries TRBV4-2 and TRBJ1-2; 7 bases line up with TRBD1. Trimming removed 2 bases from V and 3 bases from J; junction bases left unmatched: 6. The CDR3 has 15 residues. The V gene's germline CDR1 is LGHNA and CDR2 YNFKEQ. CDR3 loop: CASSQSRTGYYGYTF. CDR3 coding DNA: TGTGCCAGCAGCCAATCACGGACAGGCTACTATGGCTACACCTTC.

The table lists this clonotype with a few counts. The gene calls are TRBV7-8 and TRBJ2-4, with D tentatively TRBD1 (6 bases). Per germline, CDR1 SGHVS and CDR2 FQNEAQ. The CDR3 spans 21 residues. Trimming removed 5 bases at V and 0 bases at J, with 29 bases between. The CDR3 coding sequence is TGTGCCAGCAGCCCTCAATACCAAAGGGGGACCGCACCCTCAGCCAAAAACATTCAGTACTTC. It yields the protein CASSPQYQRGTAPSAKNIQYF.

This clonotype occurred many times. V and J are TRBV7-8 and TRBJ2-1; D is possibly TRBD2 (5 bases). Germline loops: CDR1 SGHVS, CDR2 FQNEAQ. This CDR3 has 15 residues. V was shortened by 4 bases and J by 8 bases, with 18 bases between the two germline ends. CDR3 bases: TGTGCCAGCAGCTATGGCGTTTGGTTGCGGGATGAGCAGTTCTTC. It codes for CASSYGVWLRDEQFF.

This rearrangement joins TRBV20-1 to TRBJ2-7; 8 nucleotides match TRBD2. Germline assignment: CDR1 DFQATT and CDR2 SNEGSKA (reference sequence). After removal of 0 bases from V and 2 bases from J, the junction contained 3 bases not matched to a gene. The CDR3 has 14 amino acids. The CDR3: CSAREGGGTYEQYF. In nucleotides, the CDR3 is TGCAGTGCTAGAGAGGGCGGGGGGACCTACGAGCAGTACTTC.

This clonotype has only a few counts. J is TRBJ1-1 and V is TRBV20-1, with 7 bases matching TRBD1. Trimming took 3 bases from V and 0 from J; bases not matched to a gene: 1. Looked up from germline, CDR1 is DFQATT and CDR2 is SNEGSKA (reference sequence). The CDR3 consists of 13 residues. CDR3 nucleotide sequence: TGCAGTGCTAGGGGACAGCTGAACACTGAAGCTTTCTTT. Amino acids: CSARGQLNTEAFF.

This clonotype was seen only a few times. The V call is TRBV19, the J call TRBJ2-5, with 7 nucleotides matching TRBD2. Per the germline V gene, CDR1 is LNHDA and CDR2 is SQIVND (reference sequence). The CDR3 consists of 16 residues. The junction had 10 bases not matched to a gene; V was cut back by 3 bases and J by 3 bases. The CDR3 sequence is CASSMGGFSTKETQYF. DNA for the CDR3: TGTGCCAGTAGTATGGGAGGGTTTTCGACTAAAGAGACCCAGTACTTC.